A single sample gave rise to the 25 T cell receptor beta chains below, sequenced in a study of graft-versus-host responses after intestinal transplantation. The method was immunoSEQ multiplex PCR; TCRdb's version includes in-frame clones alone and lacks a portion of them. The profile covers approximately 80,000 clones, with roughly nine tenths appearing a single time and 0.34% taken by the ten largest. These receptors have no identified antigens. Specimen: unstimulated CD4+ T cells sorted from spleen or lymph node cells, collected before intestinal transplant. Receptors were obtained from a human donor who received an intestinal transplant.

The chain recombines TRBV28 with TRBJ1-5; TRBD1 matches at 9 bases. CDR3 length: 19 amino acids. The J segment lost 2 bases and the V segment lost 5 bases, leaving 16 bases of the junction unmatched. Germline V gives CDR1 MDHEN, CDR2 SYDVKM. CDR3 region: CASSPPPDRGVSRNQPQHF. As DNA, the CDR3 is TGTGCCAGCAGTCCGCCCCCAGACAGGGGGGTAAGTCGCAATCAGCCCCAGCATTTT.

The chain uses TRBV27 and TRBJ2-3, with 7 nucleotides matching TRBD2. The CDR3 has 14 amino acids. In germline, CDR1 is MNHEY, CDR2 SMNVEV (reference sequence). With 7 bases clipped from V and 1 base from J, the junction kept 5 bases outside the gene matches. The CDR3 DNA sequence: TGTGCCAGCATTGGGAGGGGTGGCACAGATACGCAGTATTTT. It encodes CASIGRGGTDTQYF.

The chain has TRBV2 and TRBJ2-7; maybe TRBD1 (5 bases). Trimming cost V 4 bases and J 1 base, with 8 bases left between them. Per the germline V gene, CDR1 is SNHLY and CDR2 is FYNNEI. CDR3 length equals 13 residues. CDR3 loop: CASSGTYSYEQYF. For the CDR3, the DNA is TGTGCCAGCAGTGGGACATATTCCTACGAGCAGTACTTC.

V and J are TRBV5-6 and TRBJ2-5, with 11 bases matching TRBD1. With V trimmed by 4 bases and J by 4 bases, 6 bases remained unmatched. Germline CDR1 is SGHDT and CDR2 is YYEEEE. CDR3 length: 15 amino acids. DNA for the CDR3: TGTGCCAGCAGCGCCGGGGACAGGGGGGTAGAGACCCAGTACTTC. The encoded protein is CASSAGDRGVETQYF.

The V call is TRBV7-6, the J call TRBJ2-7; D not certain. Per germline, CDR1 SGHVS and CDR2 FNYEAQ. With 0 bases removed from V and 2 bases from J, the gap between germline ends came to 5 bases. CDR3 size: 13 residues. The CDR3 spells CASSLAAAYEQYF. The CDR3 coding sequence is TGTGCCAGCAGCTTAGCGGCCGCCTACGAGCAGTACTTC.

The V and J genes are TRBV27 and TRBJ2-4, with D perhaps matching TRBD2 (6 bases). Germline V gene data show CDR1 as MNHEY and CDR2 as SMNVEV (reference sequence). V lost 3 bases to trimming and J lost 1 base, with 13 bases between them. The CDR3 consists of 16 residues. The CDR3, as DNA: TGTGCCAGCAGTTTTTCGGGGGTGGGGGCCAAAAACATTCAGTACTTC. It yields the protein CASSFSGVGAKNIQYF.

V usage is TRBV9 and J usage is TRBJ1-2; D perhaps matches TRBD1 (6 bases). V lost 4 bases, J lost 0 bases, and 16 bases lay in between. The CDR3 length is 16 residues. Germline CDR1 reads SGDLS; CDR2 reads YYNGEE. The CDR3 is CASSPQGQGANYGYTF. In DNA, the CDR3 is TGTGCCAGCAGCCCTCAGGGGCAGGGAGCTAACTATGGCTACACCTTC.

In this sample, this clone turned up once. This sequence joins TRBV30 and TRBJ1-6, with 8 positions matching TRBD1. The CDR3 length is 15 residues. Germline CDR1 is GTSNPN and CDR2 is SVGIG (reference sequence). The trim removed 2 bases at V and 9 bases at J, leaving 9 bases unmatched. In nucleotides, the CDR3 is TGTGCCTGGAGTCTCGACAGGGGACCTGCTTCACCCCTCCACTTT. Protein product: CAWSLDRGPASPLHF.

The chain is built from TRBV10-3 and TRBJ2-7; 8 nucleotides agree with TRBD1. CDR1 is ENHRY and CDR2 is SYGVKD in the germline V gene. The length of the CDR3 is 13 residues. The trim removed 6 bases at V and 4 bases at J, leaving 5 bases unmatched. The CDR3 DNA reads TGTGCCATCAGGGACAGGGTACGGTACGAGCAGTACTTC. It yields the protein CAIRDRVRYEQYF.

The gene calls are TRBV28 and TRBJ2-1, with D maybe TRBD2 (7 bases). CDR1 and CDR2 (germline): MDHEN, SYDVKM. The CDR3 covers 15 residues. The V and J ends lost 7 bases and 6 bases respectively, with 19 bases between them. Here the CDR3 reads CASTVGGVWGNEQFF. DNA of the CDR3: TGTGCCAGCACCGTAGGGGGGGTCTGGGGCAATGAGCAGTTCTTC.

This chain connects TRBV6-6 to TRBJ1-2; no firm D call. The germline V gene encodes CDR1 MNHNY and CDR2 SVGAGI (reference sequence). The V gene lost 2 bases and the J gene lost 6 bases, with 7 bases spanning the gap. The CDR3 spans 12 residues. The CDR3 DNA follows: TGTGCCAGCAGTTACCCTTATGATGGCTACACCTTC. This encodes CASSYPYDGYTF.

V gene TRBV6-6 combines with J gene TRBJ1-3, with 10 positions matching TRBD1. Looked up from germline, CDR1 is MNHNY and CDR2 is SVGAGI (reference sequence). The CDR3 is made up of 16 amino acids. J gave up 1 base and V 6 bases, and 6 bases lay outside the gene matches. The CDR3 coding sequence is TGTGCCAGCAGAATCCGGACAGGGGGATCTGGAAACACCATATATTTT. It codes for CASRIRTGGSGNTIYF.

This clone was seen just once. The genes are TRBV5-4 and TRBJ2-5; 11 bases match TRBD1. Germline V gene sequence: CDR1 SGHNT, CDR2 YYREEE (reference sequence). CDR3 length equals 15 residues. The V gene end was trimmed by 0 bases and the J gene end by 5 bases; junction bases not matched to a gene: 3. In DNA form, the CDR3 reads TGTGCCAGCAGCTTGGGGGACAGGGGGGTGGAGACCCAGTACTTC. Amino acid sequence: CASSLGDRGVETQYF. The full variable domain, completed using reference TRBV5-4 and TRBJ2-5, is ETGVTQSPTHLIKTRGQQVTLRCSSQSGHNTVSWYQQALGQGPQFIFQYYREEENGRGNFPPRFSGLQFPNYSSELNVNALELDDSALYLCASSLGDRGVETQYFGPGTRLLVL.

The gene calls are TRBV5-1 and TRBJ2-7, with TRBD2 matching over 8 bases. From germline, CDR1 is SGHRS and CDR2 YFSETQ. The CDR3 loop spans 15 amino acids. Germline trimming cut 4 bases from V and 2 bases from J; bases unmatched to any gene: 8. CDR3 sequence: CASSREGGGPYEQYF. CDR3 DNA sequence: TGCGCCAGCAGCCGGGAGGGGGGGGGTCCCTACGAGCAGTACTTC.

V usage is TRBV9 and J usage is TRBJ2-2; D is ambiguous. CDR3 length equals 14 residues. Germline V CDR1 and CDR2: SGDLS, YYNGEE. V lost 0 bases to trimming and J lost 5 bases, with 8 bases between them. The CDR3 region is CASSVAPVTGELFF. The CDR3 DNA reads TGTGCCAGCAGCGTAGCTCCGGTTACCGGGGAGCTGTTTTTT.

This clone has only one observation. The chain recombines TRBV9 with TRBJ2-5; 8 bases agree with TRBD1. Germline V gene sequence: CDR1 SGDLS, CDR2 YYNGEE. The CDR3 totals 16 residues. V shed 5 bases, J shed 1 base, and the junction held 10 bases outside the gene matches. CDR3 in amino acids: CASSVQGGGLQETQYF. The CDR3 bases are TGTGCCAGCAGTGTACAGGGGGGTGGTCTCCAAGAGACCCAGTACTTC. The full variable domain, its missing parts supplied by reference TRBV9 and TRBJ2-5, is DSGVTQTPKHLITATGQRVTLRCSPRSGDLSVYWYQQSLDQGLQFLIQYYNGEERAKGNILERFSAQQFPDLHSELNLSSLELGDSALYFCASSVQGGGLQETQYFGPGTRLLVL.

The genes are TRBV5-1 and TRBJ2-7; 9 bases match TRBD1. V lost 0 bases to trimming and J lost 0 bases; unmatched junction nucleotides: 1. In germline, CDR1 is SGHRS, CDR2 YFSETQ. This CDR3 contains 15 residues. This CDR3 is CASSLVGQGSYEQYF. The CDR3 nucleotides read TGCGCCAGCAGCTTGGTGGGACAGGGCTCCTACGAGCAGTACTTC. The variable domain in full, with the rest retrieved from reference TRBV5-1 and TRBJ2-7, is KAGVTQTPRYLIKTRGQQVTLSCSPISGHRSVSWYQQTPGQGLQFLFEYFSETQRNKGNFPGRFSGRQFSNSRSEMNVSTLELGDSALYLCASSLVGQGSYEQYFGPGTRLTVT.

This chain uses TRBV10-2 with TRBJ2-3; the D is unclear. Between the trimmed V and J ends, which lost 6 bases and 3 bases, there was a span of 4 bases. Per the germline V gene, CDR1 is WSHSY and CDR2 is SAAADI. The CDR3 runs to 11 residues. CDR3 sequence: CASSRTDTQYF. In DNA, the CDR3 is TGCGCCAGCAGCCGTACAGATACGCAGTATTTT.

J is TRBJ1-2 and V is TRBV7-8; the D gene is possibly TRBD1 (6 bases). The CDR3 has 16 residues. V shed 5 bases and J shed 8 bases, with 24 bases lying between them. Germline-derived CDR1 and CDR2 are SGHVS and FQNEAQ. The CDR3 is CASSIGGQGRVRGYTF. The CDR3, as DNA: TGTGCCAGCAGCATAGGCGGCCAGGGGAGAGTGAGAGGCTACACCTTC.

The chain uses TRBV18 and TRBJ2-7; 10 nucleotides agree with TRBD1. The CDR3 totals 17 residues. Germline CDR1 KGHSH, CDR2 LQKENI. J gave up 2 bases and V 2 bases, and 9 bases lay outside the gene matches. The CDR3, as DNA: TGTGCCAGCTCACCATACTTAACCGGGACAGGGGCCTACGAGCAGTACTTC. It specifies CASSPYLTGTGAYEQYF.

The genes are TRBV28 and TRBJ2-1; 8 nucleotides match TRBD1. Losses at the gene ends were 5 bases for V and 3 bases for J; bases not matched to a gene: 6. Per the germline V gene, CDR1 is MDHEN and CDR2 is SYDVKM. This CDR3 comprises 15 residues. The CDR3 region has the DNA TGTGCCAGCAGTGAGCCGGGACAGGTCTACAATGAGCAGTTCTTC. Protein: CASSEPGQVYNEQFF.

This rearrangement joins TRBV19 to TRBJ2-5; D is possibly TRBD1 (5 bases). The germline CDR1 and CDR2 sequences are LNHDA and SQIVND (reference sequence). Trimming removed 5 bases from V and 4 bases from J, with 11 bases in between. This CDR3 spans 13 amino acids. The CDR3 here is CASSGHFGETQYF. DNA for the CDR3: TGTGCCAGTAGTGGACATTTCGGAGAGACCCAGTACTTC.

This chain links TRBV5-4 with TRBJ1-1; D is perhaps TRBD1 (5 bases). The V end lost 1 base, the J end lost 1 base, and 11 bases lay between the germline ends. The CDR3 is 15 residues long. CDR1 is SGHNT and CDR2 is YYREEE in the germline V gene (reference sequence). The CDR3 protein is CASSLRGARNTEAFF. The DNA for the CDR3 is TGTGCCAGCAGCTTGAGGGGCGCAAGGAACACTGAAGCTTTCTTT.

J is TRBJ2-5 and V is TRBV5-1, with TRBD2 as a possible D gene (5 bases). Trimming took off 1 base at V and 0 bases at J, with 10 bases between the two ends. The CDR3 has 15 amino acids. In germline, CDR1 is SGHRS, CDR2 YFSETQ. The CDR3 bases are TGCGCCAGCAGCTTGATGGCGAGGGACCAAGAGACCCAGTACTTC. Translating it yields CASSLMARDQETQYF.

Written as DNA, the CDR3 is TGTGCCAGCAGTACCACTAGCGGGATCGGTATTGGTACGCAGTATTTT. Its protein product is CASSTTSGIGIGTQYF. V is TRBV2 and J is TRBJ2-3, with 10 bases matching TRBD2. The V and J ends lost 5 bases and 8 bases, in that order; junction bases with no gene match: 13. Germline V gives CDR1 SNHLY, CDR2 FYNNEI. CDR3 length: 16 amino acids.